This T cell receptor (beta chain) was obtained from a study of regulatory T cells in long-lasting Graves disease. The study, taken as a whole, reports: Persistent patients shared about 3,000 public clonotypes among themselves. Newly diagnosed patients shared fewer, at about a thousand.

CDR3 size: 14 residues. V was cut by 2 bases and J by 5 bases, with 9 bases left in between. Time point specified: newly diagnosed GD, antithyroid drugs for less than 3 months. The TCR library was made from RNA that had been extracted from PBMCs in TRIzol. The authors built TCR beta libraries using iRepertoire HTBI primers and Arm-PCR of CDR3 regions. TCRdb used MiXCR to reprocess the multiplex PCR reads, holding one entry per CDR3 protein. Of 560,000 or so distinct CDR3 sequences listed, around 15% were seen once; the top ten hold approximately 12%. This clonotype was observed many times. The antigen remains undetermined. This sample also belongs to another study, concerning T cells in Graves' hyperthyroidism and ophthalmopathy. From that second work: The study left out patients who had uncontrolled infection, other autoimmune disease, pregnancy or lactation. First-round RT-PCR targeting the TCR CDR3 was performed with the HTBI primer set.

The sequence came from a man aged 18-30 years with Graves disease. Sequenced material: peripheral blood mononuclear cells (PBMCs), taken at new diagnosis, from a patient treated with antithyroid drugs. This chain links TRBV12-3 or TRBV12-4 with TRBJ2-2, with D unclear. CDR3 nucleotide sequence: TGTGCCAGCAGTTTACGGCACCAGACCGGGGAGCTGTTTTTT. Translated, it gives CASSLRHQTGELFF.